This TCR beta chain was sequenced in a study of control samples from healthy donors and cancer patients. The method was immunoSEQ multiplex PCR; TCRdb's version includes in-frame clones alone and lacks a portion of them. The repertoire holds some 150,000 clones, with approximately 94% as singletons. Trimming stripped 6 bases from V and 2 bases from J, with 14 bases between. Germline V CDR1 and CDR2: LNHDA, SQIVND (reference sequence). The CDR3 extends over 15 amino acids. Sequenced input: PBMCs. The rearrangement links TRBV19 to TRBJ1-5; D ambiguous. This TCR was sampled from a man in his sixties with colorectal cancer. The CDR3 nucleotides are TGTGCCAGTAGAAATCTCCCCCAAGGCAATCAGCCCCAGCATTTT. Translation: CASRNLPQGNQPQHF.